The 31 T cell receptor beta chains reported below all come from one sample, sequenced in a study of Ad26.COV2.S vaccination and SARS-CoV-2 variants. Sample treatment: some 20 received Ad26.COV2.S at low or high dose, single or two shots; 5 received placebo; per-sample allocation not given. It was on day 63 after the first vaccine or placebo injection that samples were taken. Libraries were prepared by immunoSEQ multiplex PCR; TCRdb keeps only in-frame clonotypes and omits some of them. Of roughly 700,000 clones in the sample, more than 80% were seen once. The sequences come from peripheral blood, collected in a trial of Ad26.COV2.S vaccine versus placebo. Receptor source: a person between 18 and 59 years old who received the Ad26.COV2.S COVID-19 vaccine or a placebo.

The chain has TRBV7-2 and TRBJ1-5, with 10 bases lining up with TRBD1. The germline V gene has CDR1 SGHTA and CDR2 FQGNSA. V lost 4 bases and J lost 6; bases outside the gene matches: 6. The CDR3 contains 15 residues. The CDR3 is CASSSTGGDGQPQHF. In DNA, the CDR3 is TGTGCCAGCAGCTCGACAGGGGGCGACGGTCAGCCCCAGCATTTT.

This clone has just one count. The CDR3 nucleotides are TGTGCCAGCAGCTTATCGGGGGGTCCCACAGATACGCAGTATTTT. This translates into CASSLSGGPTDTQYF. This chain connects TRBV7-9 to TRBJ2-3, with 7 positions matching TRBD2. In germline, CDR1 is SEHNR, CDR2 FQNEAQ (reference sequence). V shed 2 bases and J 2 bases; nucleotides not matched to a gene: 4. The CDR3 spans 15 residues. Supplemented by reference TRBV7-9 and TRBJ2-3, the full variable domain reads DTGVSQNPRHKITKRGQNVTFRCDPISEHNRLYWYRQTLGQGPEFLTYFQNEAQLEKSRLLSDRFSAERPKGSFSTLEIQRTEQGDSAMYLCASSLSGGPTDTQYFGPGTRLTVL.

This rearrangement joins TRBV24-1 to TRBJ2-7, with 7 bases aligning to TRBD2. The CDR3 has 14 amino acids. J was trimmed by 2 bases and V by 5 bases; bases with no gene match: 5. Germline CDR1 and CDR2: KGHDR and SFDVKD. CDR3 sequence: CATSGTRAPYEQYF. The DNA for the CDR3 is TGTGCCACCAGTGGGACTAGAGCCCCCTACGAGCAGTACTTC.

DNA of the CDR3: TGTGCCACCAGCTCCCCCGCGGGCCTCTCCTACAATGAGCAGTTCTTC. It translates to CATSSPAGLSYNEQFF. The V gene is TRBV15, the J gene TRBJ2-1; possibly TRBD2 for D (5 bases). CDR1 is LNHNV, CDR2 YYDKDF, per germline (reference sequence). The CDR3 covers 16 residues. Trimming removed 5 bases from V and 0 bases from J, with 14 bases in between.

CDR3 coding DNA: TGCGCCAGCCGAGCCGGGGGGCCTGAGACCCAGTACTTC. Its translation is CASRAGGPETQYF. The chain links TRBV5-1 to TRBJ2-5; D perhaps matches TRBD2 (7 bases). Germline CDR1 SGHRS, CDR2 YFSETQ. This CDR3 has 13 amino acids. With 7 bases removed from V and 5 bases from J, the gap between germline ends came to 15 bases. Full variable domain (rest looked up from reference TRBV5-1 and TRBJ2-5): KAGVTQTPRYLIKTRGQQVTLSCSPISGHRSVSWYQQTPGQGLQFLFEYFSETQRNKGNFPGRFSGRQFSNSRSEMNVSTLELGDSALYLCASRAGGPETQYFGPGTRLLVL.

CDR3 sequence: CASSESWWNGYTF. CDR3 in DNA: TGTGCCAGCAGTGAAAGTTGGTGGAATGGCTACACCTTC. The rearrangement uses TRBV2 and TRBJ1-2; no clear D. There are 13 residues in the CDR3. Trimming shortened V by 2 bases and J by 6 bases, and 10 bases separated the two germline ends. CDR1 is SNHLY, CDR2 FYNNEI, per germline.

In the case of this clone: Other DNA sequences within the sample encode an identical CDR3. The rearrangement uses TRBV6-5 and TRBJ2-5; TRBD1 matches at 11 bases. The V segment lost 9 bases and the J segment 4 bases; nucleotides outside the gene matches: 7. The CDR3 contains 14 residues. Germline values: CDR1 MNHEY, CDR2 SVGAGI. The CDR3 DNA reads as TGTGCCAGTTCCCGGGACAGGGGGTTAGAGACCCAGTACTTC. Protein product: CASSRDRGLETQYF.

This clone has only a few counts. Here the CDR3 reads CAWSVRGDNEQYF. The CDR3 coding sequence is TGTGCCTGGAGTGTACGGGGGGACAACGAGCAGTACTTC. The chain is built from TRBV30 and TRBJ2-7; maybe TRBD2 (7 bases). Germline V gene lookup returns CDR1 GTSNPN and CDR2 SVGIG (reference sequence). V was clipped by 0 bases and J by 5 bases, with 11 bases between them. The CDR3 has 13 amino acids.

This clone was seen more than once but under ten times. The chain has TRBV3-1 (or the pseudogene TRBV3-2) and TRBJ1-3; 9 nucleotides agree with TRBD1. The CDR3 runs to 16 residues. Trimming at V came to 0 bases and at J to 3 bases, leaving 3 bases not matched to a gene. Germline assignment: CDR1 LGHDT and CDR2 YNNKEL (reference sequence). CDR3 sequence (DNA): TGTGCCAGCAGCCAAGATTGGGACAGGGTTGGAAACACCATATATTTT. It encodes CASSQDWDRVGNTIYF.

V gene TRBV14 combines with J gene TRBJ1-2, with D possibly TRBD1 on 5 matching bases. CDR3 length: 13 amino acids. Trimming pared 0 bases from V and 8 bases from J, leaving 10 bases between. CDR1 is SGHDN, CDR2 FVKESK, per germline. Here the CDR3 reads CASSQDPGWGYTF. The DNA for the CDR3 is TGTGCCAGCAGCCAAGATCCAGGGTGGGGCTACACCTTC.

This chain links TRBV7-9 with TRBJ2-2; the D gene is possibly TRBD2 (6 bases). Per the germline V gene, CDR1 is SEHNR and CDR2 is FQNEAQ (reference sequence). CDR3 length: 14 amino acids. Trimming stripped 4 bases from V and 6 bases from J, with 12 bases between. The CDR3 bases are TGTGCCAGCAGCTCGTTGGGGGGTGCCGGGGAGCTGTTTTTT. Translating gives CASSSLGGAGELFF.

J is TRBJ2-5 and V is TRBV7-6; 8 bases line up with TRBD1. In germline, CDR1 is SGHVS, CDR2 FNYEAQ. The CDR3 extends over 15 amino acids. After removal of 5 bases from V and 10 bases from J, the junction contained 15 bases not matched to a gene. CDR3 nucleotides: TGTGCCAGCAGCCCAGACAGGGGACAGGCTTTTGACCAGTACTTC. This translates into CASSPDRGQAFDQYF.

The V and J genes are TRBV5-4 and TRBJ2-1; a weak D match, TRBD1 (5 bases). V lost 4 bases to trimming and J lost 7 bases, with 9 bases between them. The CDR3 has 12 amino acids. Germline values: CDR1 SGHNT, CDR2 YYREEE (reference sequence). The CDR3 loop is CASSTTGNEQFF. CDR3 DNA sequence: TGTGCCAGCAGCACCACAGGTAATGAGCAGTTCTTC.

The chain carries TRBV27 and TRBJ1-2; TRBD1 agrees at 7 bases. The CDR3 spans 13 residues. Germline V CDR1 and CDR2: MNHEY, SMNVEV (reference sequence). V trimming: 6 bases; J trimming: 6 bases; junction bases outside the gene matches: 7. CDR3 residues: CASRTTGRDGYTF. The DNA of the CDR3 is TGTGCCAGCAGAACGACAGGGAGGGATGGCTACACCTTC.

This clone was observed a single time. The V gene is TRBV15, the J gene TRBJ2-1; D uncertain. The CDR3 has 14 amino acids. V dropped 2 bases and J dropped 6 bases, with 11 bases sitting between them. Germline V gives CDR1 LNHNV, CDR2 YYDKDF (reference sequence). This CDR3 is CATSRKQVFNEQFF. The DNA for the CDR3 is TGTGCCACCAGCAGAAAGCAGGTTTTCAATGAGCAGTTCTTC.

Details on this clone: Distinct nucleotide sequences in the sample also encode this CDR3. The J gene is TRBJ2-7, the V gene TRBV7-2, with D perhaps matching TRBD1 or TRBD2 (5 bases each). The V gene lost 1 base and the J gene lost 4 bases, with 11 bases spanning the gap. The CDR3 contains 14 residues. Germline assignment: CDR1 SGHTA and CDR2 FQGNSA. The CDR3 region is CASSLGGAGYEQYF. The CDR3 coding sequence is TGTGCCAGCAGCTTAGGTGGGGCGGGTTACGAGCAGTACTTC.

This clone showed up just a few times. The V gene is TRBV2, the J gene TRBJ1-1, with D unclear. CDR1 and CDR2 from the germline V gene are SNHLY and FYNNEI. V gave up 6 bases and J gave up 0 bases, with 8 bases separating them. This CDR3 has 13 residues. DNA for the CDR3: TGTGCCAGCAGGGAGGGATTGAACACTGAAGCTTTCTTT. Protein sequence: CASREGLNTEAFF.

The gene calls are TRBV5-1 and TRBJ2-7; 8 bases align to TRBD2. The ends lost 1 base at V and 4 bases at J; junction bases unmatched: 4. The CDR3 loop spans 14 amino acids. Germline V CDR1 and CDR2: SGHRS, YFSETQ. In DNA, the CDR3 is TGCGCCAGCAGCTTGACTAGCGGCAATTACGAGCAGTACTTC. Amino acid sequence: CASSLTSGNYEQYF.

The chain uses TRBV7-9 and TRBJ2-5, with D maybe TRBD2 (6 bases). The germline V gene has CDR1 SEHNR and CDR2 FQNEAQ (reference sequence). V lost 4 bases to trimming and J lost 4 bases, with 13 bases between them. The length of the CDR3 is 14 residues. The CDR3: CASSSLTSRETQYF. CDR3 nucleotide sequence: TGTGCCAGCAGCTCATTGACTAGTAGAGAGACCCAGTACTTC.

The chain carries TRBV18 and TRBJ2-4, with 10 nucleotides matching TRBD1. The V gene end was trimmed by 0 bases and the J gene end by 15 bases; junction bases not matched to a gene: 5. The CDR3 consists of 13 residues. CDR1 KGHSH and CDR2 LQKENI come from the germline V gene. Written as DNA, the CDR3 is TGTGCCAGCTCACCACCGAGTCGGGACAGGGGGTACTTC. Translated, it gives CASSPPSRDRGYF. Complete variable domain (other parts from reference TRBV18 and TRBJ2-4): NAGVMQNPRHLVRRRGQEARLRCSPMKGHSHVYWYRQLPEEGLKFMVYLQKENIIDESGMPKERFSAEFPKEGPSILRIQQVVRGDSAAYFCASSPPSRDRGYFGAGTRLSVL.

For the CDR3, the DNA is TGTGCCAGCAGTCGACAGGATAACACTGAAGCTTTCTTT. Translation gives CASSRQDNTEAFF. This chain links TRBV12-3 or TRBV12-4 with TRBJ1-1; tentatively, D is TRBD1 (6 bases). This CDR3 is built from 13 residues. Trimming pared 5 bases from V and 2 bases from J, leaving 9 bases between.

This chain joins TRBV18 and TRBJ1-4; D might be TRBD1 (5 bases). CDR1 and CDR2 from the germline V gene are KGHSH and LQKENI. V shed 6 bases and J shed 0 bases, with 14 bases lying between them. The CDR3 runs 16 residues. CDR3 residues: CASSRFDSTTNEKLFF. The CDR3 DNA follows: TGTGCCAGCTCCCGCTTCGACAGTACAACTAATGAAAAACTGTTTTTT.

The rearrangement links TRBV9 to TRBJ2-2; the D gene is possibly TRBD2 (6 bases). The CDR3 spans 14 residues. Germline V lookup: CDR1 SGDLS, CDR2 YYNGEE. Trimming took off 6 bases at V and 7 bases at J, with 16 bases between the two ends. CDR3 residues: CASTSAGSNGELFF. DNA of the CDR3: TGTGCCAGCACGTCGGCGGGAAGTAACGGGGAGCTGTTTTTT.

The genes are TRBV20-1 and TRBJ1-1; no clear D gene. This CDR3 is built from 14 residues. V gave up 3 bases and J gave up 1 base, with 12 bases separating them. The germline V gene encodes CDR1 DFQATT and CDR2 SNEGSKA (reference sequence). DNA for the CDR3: TGCAGTGCTAGTCGAGGGTATGGGAACACTGAAGCTTTCTTT. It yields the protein CSASRGYGNTEAFF.

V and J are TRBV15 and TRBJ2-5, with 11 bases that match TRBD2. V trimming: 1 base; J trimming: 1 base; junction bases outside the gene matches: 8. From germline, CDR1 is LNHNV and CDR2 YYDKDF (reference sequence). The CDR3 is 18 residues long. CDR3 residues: CATSRAGTSGVSQETQYF. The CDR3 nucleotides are TGTGCCACCAGCAGAGCCGGGACTAGCGGAGTCTCCCAAGAGACCCAGTACTTC. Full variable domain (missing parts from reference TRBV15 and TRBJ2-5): DAMVIQNPRYQVTQFGKPVTLSCSQTLNHNVMYWYQQKSSQAPKLLFHYYDKDFNNEADTPDNFQSRRPNTSFCFLDIRSPGLGDTAMYLCATSRAGTSGVSQETQYFGPGTRLLVL.

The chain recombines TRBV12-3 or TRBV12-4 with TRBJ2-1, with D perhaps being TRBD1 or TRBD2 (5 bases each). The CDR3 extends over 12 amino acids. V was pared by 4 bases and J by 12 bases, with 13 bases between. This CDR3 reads CASSSVLGAQFF. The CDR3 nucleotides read TGTGCCAGCAGTTCGGTGCTCGGGGCGCAGTTCTTC.

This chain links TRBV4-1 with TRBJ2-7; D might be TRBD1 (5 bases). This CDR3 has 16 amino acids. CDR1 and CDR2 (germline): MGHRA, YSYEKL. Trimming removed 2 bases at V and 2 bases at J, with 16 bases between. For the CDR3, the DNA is TGCGCCAGCAGCCAATACTGGGGCACGACGCCCTACGAGCAGTACTTC. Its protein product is CASSQYWGTTPYEQYF.

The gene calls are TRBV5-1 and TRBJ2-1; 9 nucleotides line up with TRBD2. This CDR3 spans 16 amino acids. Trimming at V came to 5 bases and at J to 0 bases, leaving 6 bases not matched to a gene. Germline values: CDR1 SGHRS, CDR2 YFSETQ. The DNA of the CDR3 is TGCGCCAGCAGGGGGACGGGACTAGCCTCCTACAATGAGCAGTTCTTC. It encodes CASRGTGLASYNEQFF.

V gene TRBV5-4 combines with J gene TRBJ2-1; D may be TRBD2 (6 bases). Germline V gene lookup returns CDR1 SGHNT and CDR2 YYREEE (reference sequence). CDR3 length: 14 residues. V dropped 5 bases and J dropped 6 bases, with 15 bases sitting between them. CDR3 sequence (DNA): TGTGCCAGCAGTTCTCGACTAGACAGCAATGAGCAGTTCTTC. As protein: CASSSRLDSNEQFF.

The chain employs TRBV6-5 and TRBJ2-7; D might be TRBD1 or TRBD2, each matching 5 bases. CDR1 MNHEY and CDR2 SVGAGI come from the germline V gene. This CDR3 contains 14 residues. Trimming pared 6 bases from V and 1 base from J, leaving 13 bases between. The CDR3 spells CASSAGWGSYEQYF. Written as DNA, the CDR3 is TGTGCCAGCAGCGCAGGGTGGGGGTCCTACGAGCAGTACTTC.

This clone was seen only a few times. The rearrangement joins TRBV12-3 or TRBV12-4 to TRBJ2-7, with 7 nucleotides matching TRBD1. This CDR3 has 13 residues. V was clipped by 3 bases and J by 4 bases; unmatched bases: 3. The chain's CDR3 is CASSLGQRYEQYF. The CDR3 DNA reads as TGTGCCAGCAGTTTGGGACAGAGATACGAGCAGTACTTC.